The rows below give T cell receptor beta chains drawn from one sample of a study of vaccination effects on CD4 cells after COVID-19. No cognate antigen is known for these TCRs. Profiling relied on immunoSEQ multiplex PCR, and the TCRdb table lists in-frame clones only, not all of them. The sample holds approximately 23,000 clones; over 55% are singletons and the top ten take about 12%. Sequenced material: CD4+ T cells from PBMCs cultured with HCoV-OC43 spike peptides, taken before COVID-19 vaccination. These receptors were obtained from a human donor who received a COVID-19 vaccine. CDR3s include the opening cysteine and the closing phenylalanine or tryptophan. Each record gives: J gene, CDR3 length, D gene, clone size, V gene, CDR3 DNA, CDR3 protein. A D gene is named only where the DNA matches it firmly. A row's size may be missing; if present it is once, few, many or a size class.

TRBJ1-3 | 15 | NA | NA | TRBV28 | TGTGCCAGCAGTTCCATGCTCGGCGGTGGAAACACCATATATTTT | CASSSMLGGGNTIYF
TRBJ1-2 | 13 | TRBD1 | NA | TRBV6-6 | TGTGCCAGCAGTTACGGGACAGGGAGCGGCTACACCTTC | CASSYGTGSGYTF
TRBJ2-1 | 15 | NA | NA | TRBV5-1 | TGCGCCAGCAGCTTGGGTGGAAGCTCCTACAATGAGCAGTTCTTC | CASSLGGSSYNEQFF
TRBJ2-3 | 14 | NA | once | TRBV10-2 | TGCGCCAGCAGGGCGACAGGAGGCACAGATACGCAGTATTTT | CASRATGGTDTQYF
TRBJ1-4 | 14 | NA | NA | TRBV2 | TGTGCCAGCAGAGACGTAGGTATTGATGAAAAACTGTTTTTT | CASRDVGIDEKLFF
TRBJ1-4 | 15 | NA | once | TRBV5-1 | TGCGCCAGCAGCGGAGGTTCTGACCGTAATGAAAAACTGTTTTTT | CASSGGSDRNEKLFF
TRBJ1-5 | 13 | NA | NA | TRBV6-5 | TGTGCCAGCAGTTTGTCAGGGAATCAGCCCCAGCATTTT | CASSLSGNQPQHF
TRBJ2-3 | 14 | NA | NA | TRBV29-1 | TGCAGCGTTCGGAGGCAACCTGGCACAGATACGCAGTATTTT | CSVRRQPGTDTQYF
TRBJ2-3 | 13 | NA | NA | TRBV2 | TGTGCCAGCAGTGATGTTGTAACAGATACGCAGTATTTT | CASSDVVTDTQYF
TRBJ2-3 | 15 | NA | NA | TRBV5-1 | TGCGCCAGCACTGCGGCGGACACGGTCACAGATACGCAGTATTTT | CASTAADTVTDTQYF
TRBJ2-1 | 13 | NA | NA | TRBV10-1 | TGCGCCAGCAGTGACCCAGGGAGGAACGAGCAGTTCTTC | CASSDPGRNEQFF
TRBJ2-4 | 17 | TRBD1 | NA | TRBV5-8 | TGTGCCAGCAGCTCACTTGACAGGGCACTGGTCAAAAACATTCAGTACTTC | CASSSLDRALVKNIQYF
TRBJ2-1 | 15 | NA | NA | TRBV10-3 | TGTGCCATCAGCGCTCTTAGCGGAGGGGGAAATGAGCAGTTCTTC | CAISALSGGGNEQFF
TRBJ2-3 | 12 | NA | NA | TRBV2 | TGTGCCAGCAGTGAAGGGTCCGATACGCAGTATTTT | CASSEGSDTQYF
TRBJ1-1 | 13 | NA | NA | TRBV18 | TGTGCCAGCTCACCACAGGGTGCCACTGAAGCTTTCTTT | CASSPQGATEAFF
TRBJ2-1 | 16 | NA | NA | TRBV19 | TGTGCCAGTAGTGCAAACCACAGGTTGCAAAGCAATGAGCAGTTCTTC | CASSANHRLQSNEQFF
TRBJ2-1 | 14 | NA | few | TRBV11-3 | TGTGCCAGCAGCTTAATGGGGGTCAGGGATGAGCAGTTCTTC | CASSLMGVRDEQFF
TRBJ1-5 | 14 | NA | few | TRBV3-1/TRBV3-2 | TGTGCCAGCAGCCTTTCCCTAAGCAATCAGCCCCAGCATTTT | CASSLSLSNQPQHF
TRBJ1-2 | 16 | NA | NA | TRBV19 | TGTGCCAGTACTCGACTGGGGGGGGCAGCTAACTATGGCTACACCTTC | CASTRLGGAANYGYTF
TRBJ1-6 | 14 | NA | few | TRBV3-1/TRBV3-2 | TGTGCCAGCAGCCAAGTGACCACGGATTCACCCCTCCACTTT | CASSQVTTDSPLHF
TRBJ2-7 | 15 | TRBD2 | NA | TRBV7-2 | TGTGCCAGCAGCTTAACTAGCGGGGCAACCTACGAGCAGTACTTC | CASSLTSGATYEQYF
TRBJ1-2 | 13 | TRBD1 | once | TRBV19 | TGTGCCAGTAGTATTGGCAGGGGGCTTGGCTACACCTTC | CASSIGRGLGYTF
TRBJ2-5 | 18 | TRBD1 | once | TRBV9 | TGTGCCAGCAGCGTAGACCCTCCCTCGCAGGGGGCGCTTCAGACCCAGTACTTC | CASSVDPPSQGALQTQYF
TRBJ2-7 | 15 | TRBD1 | NA | TRBV7-6 | TGTGCCAGCACGGCGGGACAGGGGTTCGTCTACGAGCAGTACTTC | CASTAGQGFVYEQYF
TRBJ2-1 | 13 | TRBD2 | NA | TRBV5-1 | TGCGCCAGCAGCTCGACTAGCGGGGGCGAGCAGTTCTTC | CASSSTSGGEQFF
TRBJ1-2 | 14 | NA | NA | TRBV28 | TGTGCCAGCAGATTTCCCCGGGAAATGGGGGGCTACACCTTC | CASRFPREMGGYTF
TRBJ2-1 | 17 | TRBD1 | NA | TRBV29-1 | TGCAGCGTTAAGGGACAGGGCCGTCGTAGCTCCTACAATGAGCAGTTCTTC | CSVKGQGRRSSYNEQFF
TRBJ1-1 | 13 | NA | few | TRBV2 | TGTGCCAGCAGTGATACAGAAAACACTGAAGCTTTCTTT | CASSDTENTEAFF
TRBJ2-6 | 18 | NA | NA | TRBV5-1 | TGCGCCAGCAGCTTGGGCCCGGACGGTTACTCTGGGGCCAACGTCCTGACTTTC | CASSLGPDGYSGANVLTF
TRBJ1-3 | 16 | TRBD1 | NA | TRBV5-1 | TGCGCCAGTCAGCCGACAGGGGCGAGCTCTGGAAACACCATATATTTT | CASQPTGASSGNTIYF
TRBJ2-1 | 17 | TRBD2 | NA | TRBV4-1 | TGCGCCAGCAGCCAGGACCTCCGACTAGCTGGCTACAATGAGCAGTTCTTC | CASSQDLRLAGYNEQFF
TRBJ2-3 | 17 | NA | NA | TRBV13 | TGTGCCAGCAGCCAACCCCGGCTCGAGTGGGGGGAAGATACGCAGTATTTT | CASSQPRLEWGEDTQYF
TRBJ2-5 | 12 | NA | NA | TRBV28 | TGTGCCAGCAGTTTGGTCCAAGAGACCCAGTACTTC | CASSLVQETQYF
TRBJ2-1 | 13 | NA | once | TRBV18 | TGTGCCAGCTCACCACCGGGTCCCAATGAGCAGTTCTTC | CASSPPGPNEQFF